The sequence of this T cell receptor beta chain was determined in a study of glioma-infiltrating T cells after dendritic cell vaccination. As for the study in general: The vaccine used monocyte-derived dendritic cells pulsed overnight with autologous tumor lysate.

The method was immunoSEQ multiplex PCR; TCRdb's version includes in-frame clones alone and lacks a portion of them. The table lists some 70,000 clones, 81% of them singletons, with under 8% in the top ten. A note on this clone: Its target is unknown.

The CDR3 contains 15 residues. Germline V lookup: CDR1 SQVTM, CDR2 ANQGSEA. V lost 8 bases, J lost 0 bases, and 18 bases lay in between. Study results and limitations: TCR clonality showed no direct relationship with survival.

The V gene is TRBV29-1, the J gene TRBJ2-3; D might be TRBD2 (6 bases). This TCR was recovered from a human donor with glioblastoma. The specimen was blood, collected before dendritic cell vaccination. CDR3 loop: CSTTSPGASTDTQYF. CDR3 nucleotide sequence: TGCAGCACAACCTCCCCGGGAGCTAGCACAGATACGCAGTATTTT.